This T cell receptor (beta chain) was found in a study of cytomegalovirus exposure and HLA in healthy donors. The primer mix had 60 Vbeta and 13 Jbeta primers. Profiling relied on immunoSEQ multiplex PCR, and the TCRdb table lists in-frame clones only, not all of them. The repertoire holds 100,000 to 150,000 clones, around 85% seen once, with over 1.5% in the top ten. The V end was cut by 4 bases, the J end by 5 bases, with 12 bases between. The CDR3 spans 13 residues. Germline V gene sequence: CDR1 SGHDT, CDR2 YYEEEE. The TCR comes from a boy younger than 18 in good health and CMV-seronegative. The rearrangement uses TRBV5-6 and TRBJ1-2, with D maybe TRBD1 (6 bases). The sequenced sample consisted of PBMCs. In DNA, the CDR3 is TGTGCCAGCAGCCCAGGACAGACTTATGGCTACACCTTC. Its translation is CASSPGQTYGYTF.